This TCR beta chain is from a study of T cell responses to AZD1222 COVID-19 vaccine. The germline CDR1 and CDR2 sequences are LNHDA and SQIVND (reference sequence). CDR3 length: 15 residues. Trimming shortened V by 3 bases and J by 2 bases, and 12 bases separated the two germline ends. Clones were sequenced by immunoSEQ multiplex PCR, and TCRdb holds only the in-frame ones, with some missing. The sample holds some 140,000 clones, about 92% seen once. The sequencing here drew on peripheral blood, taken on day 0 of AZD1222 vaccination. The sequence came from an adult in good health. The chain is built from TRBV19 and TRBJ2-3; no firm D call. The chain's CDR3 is CASSMFSVHTDTQYF. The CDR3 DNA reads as TGTGCCAGTAGTATGTTCAGCGTGCACACAGATACGCAGTATTTT.